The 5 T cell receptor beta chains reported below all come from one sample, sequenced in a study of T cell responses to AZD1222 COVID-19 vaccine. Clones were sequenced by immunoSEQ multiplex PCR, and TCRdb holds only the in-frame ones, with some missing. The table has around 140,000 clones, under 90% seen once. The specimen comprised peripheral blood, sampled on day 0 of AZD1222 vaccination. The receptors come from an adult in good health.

Here the CDR3 reads CASSFPPNSPLHF. CDR3 in DNA: TGTGCCAGCAGCTTTCCCCCGAATTCACCCCTCCACTTT. V and J are TRBV7-2 and TRBJ1-6, with D hard to call. CDR3 size: 13 residues. V gave up 3 bases and J gave up 7 bases, with 7 bases separating them. Germline V gene data show CDR1 as SGHTA and CDR2 as FQGNSA.

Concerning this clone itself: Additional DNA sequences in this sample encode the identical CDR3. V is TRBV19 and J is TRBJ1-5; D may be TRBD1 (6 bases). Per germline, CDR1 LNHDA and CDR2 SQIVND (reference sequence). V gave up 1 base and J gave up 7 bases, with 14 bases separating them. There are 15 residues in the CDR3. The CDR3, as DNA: TGTGCCAGTAGTATAGTTTTGGGGGGCGACCAGCCCCAGCATTTT. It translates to CASSIVLGGDQPQHF.

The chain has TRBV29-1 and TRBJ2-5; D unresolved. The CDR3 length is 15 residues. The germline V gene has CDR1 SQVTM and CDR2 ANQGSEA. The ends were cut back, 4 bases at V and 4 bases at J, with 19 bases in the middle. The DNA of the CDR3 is TGCAGCGTTGGGCCCAGGTCCTGGGAAGTAGAGACCCAGTACTTC. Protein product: CSVGPRSWEVETQYF. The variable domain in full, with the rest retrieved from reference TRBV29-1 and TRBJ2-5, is SAVISQKPSRDICQRGTSLTIQCQVDSQVTMMFWYRQQPGQSLTLIATANQGSEATYESGFVIDKFPISRPNLTFSTLTVSNMSPEDSSIYLCSVGPRSWEVETQYFGPGTRLLVL.

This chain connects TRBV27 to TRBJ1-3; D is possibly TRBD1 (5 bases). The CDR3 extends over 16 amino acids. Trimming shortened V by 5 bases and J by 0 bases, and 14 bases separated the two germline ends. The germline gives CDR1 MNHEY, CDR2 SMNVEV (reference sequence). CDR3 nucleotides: TGTGCCAGCAGTCCTCTTTTGGGGGTCTCTGGAAACACCATATATTTT. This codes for CASSPLLGVSGNTIYF.

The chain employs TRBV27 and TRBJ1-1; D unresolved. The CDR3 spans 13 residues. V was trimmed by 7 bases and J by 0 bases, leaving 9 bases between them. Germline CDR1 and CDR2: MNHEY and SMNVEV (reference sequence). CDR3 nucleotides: TGTGCCAGCACCACGGGCCTGAACACTGAAGCTTTCTTT. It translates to CASTTGLNTEAFF.